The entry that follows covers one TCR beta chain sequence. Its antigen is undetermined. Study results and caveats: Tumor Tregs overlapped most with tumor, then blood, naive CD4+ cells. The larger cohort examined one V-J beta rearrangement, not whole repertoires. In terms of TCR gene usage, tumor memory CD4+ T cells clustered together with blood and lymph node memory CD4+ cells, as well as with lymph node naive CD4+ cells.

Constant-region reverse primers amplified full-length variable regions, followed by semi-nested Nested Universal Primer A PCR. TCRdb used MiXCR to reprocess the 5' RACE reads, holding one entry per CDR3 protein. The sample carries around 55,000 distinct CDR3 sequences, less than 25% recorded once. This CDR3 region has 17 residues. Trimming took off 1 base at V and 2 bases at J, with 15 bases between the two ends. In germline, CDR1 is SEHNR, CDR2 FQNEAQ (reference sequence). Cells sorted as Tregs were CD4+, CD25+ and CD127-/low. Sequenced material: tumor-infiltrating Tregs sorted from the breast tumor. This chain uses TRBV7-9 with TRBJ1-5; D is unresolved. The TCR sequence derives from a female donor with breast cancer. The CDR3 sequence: CASSLVADEIGNQPQHF. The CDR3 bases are TGTGCCAGCAGCTTAGTCGCGGACGAGATTGGCAATCAGCCCCAGCATTTT.